These 20 T cell receptor beta chains came from one sample sequenced in a study of shared clonotypes between healthy human individuals. Some clones are missing from TCRdb's copy, which holds only in-frame ones; the method was immunoSEQ multiplex PCR. The profile shows roughly 2.6 million clones, approximately 92% of them singletons. What was sequenced was naive CD4+ T cells sorted from blood. The subset: CD45RA+ positively selected. The receptors were sampled from a man aged 18 to 29 in good health.

Details on this clone: The identical CDR3 is also encoded by other nucleotide sequences in the sample. V gene TRBV5-1 combines with J gene TRBJ1-2; TRBD1 is a possible D gene (6 bases). Trimming left V 3 bases short and J 5 bases short, with 11 bases between. The CDR3 totals 13 residues. CDR1 and CDR2 (germline): SGHRS, YFSETQ. The CDR3, as DNA: TGCGCCAGCAGCTCAGCAGGGGATTATGGCTACACCTTC. Its translation: CASSSAGDYGYTF.

This rearrangement joins TRBV5-4 to TRBJ2-5; D is tentatively TRBD1 or TRBD2 (5 bases each). Trimming pared 3 bases from V and 5 bases from J, leaving 11 bases between. The CDR3 spans 13 residues. Germline V gene data show CDR1 as SGHNT and CDR2 as YYREEE (reference sequence). The CDR3 DNA follows: TGTGCCAGCAGCTCAGGGCCGGGGGAGACCCAGTACTTC. It is translated as CASSSGPGETQYF. The entire variable domain, with the rest obtained from reference TRBV5-4 and TRBJ2-5, is as follows: ETGVTQSPTHLIKTRGQQVTLRCSSQSGHNTVSWYQQALGQGPQFIFQYYREEENGRGNFPPRFSGLQFPNYSSELNVNALELDDSALYLCASSSGPGETQYFGPGTRLLVL.

V usage is TRBV4-3 and J usage is TRBJ2-7; 7 bases map to TRBD1. Germline CDR1 and CDR2: LGHNA and YSLEER. The J segment lost 2 bases and the V segment lost 4 bases, leaving 8 bases of the junction unmatched. The CDR3 sequence is 15 residues long. The CDR3 region has the DNA TGCGCCAGCAGCCGACAACAGGGGAGTCCCTACGAGCAGTACTTC. It encodes CASSRQQGSPYEQYF.

The gene calls are TRBV11-3 and TRBJ2-1, with TRBD1 matching 11 bases. Per the germline V gene, CDR1 is SGHNT and CDR2 is YENEEA. Trimming cost V 8 bases and J 6 bases; bases outside gene matches: 0. The CDR3 runs to 12 residues. The CDR3 reads CASGQGANEQFF. CDR3 nucleotide sequence: TGTGCCAGCGGACAGGGGGCCAATGAGCAGTTCTTC.

The J gene is TRBJ2-5, the V gene TRBV7-2, with 9 bases aligning to TRBD2. Per the germline V gene, CDR1 is SGHTA and CDR2 is FQGNSA. J gave up 3 bases and V 5 bases, and 7 bases lay outside the gene matches. CDR3 length: 15 amino acids. The CDR3 reads CASSKGVAGEETQYF. Written as DNA, the CDR3 is TGTGCCAGCAGCAAGGGAGTAGCGGGGGAAGAGACCCAGTACTTC.

The chain employs TRBV29-1 and TRBJ2-5; the D is unclear. The CDR3 runs 14 residues. Germline lookup yields CDR1 SQVTM and CDR2 ANQGSEA. The ends were cut back, 6 bases at V and 0 bases at J, with 14 bases in the middle. The CDR3 is CSVALGPYQETQYF. Here the CDR3 DNA reads TGCAGCGTAGCCCTGGGCCCGTACCAAGAGACCCAGTACTTC.

The J gene is TRBJ2-2, the V gene TRBV18, with 14 nucleotides matching TRBD2. Germline V gene lookup returns CDR1 KGHSH and CDR2 LQKENI. V was clipped by 6 bases and J by 1 base; unmatched bases: 1. The CDR3 runs 16 residues. Here the CDR3 reads CASSGLAGVNTGELFF. The CDR3, as DNA: TGTGCCAGCTCGGGACTAGCGGGAGTGAACACCGGGGAGCTGTTTTTT.

Concerning this clone itself: Other DNA sequences of this sample code for an identical CDR3. CDR3 sequence reads: CASSLEVRVYEQYF. CDR3 nucleotide sequence: TGCGCCAGCAGCTTGGAGGTCAGGGTGTACGAGCAGTACTTC. V usage is TRBV5-1 and J usage is TRBJ2-7, with D maybe TRBD1 (5 bases). There are 14 residues in the CDR3. Trimming took off 0 bases at V and 4 bases at J, with 11 bases between the two ends. In germline, CDR1 is SGHRS, CDR2 YFSETQ. Complete variable domain (other parts from reference TRBV5-1 and TRBJ2-7): KAGVTQTPRYLIKTRGQQVTLSCSPISGHRSVSWYQQTPGQGLQFLFEYFSETQRNKGNFPGRFSGRQFSNSRSEMNVSTLELGDSALYLCASSLEVRVYEQYFGPGTRLTVT.

This clone was seen a single time. This chain uses TRBV10-3 with TRBJ2-1, with 7 nucleotides matching TRBD2. This CDR3 comprises 14 residues. In germline, CDR1 is ENHRY, CDR2 SYGVKD. J gave up 7 bases and V 6 bases, and 9 bases lay outside the gene matches. CDR3 sequence: CAISPGLSKNEQFF. The CDR3 DNA is TGTGCCATCAGCCCGGGACTATCCAAAAATGAGCAGTTCTTC.

The CDR3 reads CASSKPDRVVYGYTF. The CDR3 bases are TGTGCCAGCAGCAAACCGGACAGGGTCGTCTATGGCTACACCTTC. The chain is built from TRBV7-2 and TRBJ1-2; 8 nucleotides line up with TRBD1. Germline values: CDR1 SGHTA, CDR2 FQGNSA. J was trimmed by 4 bases and V by 5 bases; bases with no gene match: 9. CDR3 size: 15 residues.

Remarks on this clone: This CDR3 is also generated by other DNA sequences in the sample. This sequence joins TRBV6-6 and TRBJ1-2; 9 bases map to TRBD1. Germline V gene sequence: CDR1 MNHNY, CDR2 SVGAGI (reference sequence). The CDR3 is 14 residues long. V dropped 0 bases and J dropped 8; count of bases not matched to a gene: 4. The CDR3 is CASSYSTGGGGYTF. In nucleotides, the CDR3 is TGTGCCAGCAGTTACTCCACAGGGGGCGGCGGCTACACCTTC.

V gene TRBV19 combines with J gene TRBJ2-7; 8 nucleotides agree with TRBD1. Germline assignment: CDR1 LNHDA and CDR2 SQIVND (reference sequence). The CDR3 runs 15 residues. Trimming at V came to 3 bases and at J to 3 bases, leaving 7 bases not matched to a gene. The CDR3 DNA reads as TGTGCCAGTAGTATTCGGGACAGGTATGACTACGAGCAGTACTTC. It codes for CASSIRDRYDYEQYF.

On this clone itself: In the same sample, other DNA sequences code for this CDR3. V usage is TRBV6-4 and J usage is TRBJ2-3, with D unresolved. Germline CDR1 is MRHNA and CDR2 is SNTAGT. Trimming left V 5 bases short and J 1 base short, with 4 bases between. The CDR3 is made up of 12 amino acids. The CDR3, as DNA: TGTGCCAGCAGTAGGGGCACAGATACGCAGTATTTT. Translated, it gives CASSRGTDTQYF.

In nucleotides, the CDR3 is TGCAGCGTCGCCGACCTATACACTGAAGCTTTCTTT. It translates to CSVADLYTEAFF. The chain combines TRBV29-1 with TRBJ1-1; D is ambiguous. Between the trimmed V and J ends, which lost 6 bases and 3 bases, there was a span of 11 bases. From germline, CDR1 is SQVTM and CDR2 ANQGSEA. CDR3 length equals 12 residues.

Concerning this clone itself: Different DNA sequences within this sample yield the same CDR3. DNA for the CDR3: TGTGCCAGCAGCTTAGTCGAGGGCTACGAGCAGTACTTC. Translating gives CASSLVEGYEQYF. V and J are TRBV11-2 and TRBJ2-7; tentatively, D is TRBD2 (5 bases). The V end lost 1 base, the J end lost 3 bases, and 7 bases lay between the germline ends. The germline V gene has CDR1 SGHAT and CDR2 FQNNGV. The CDR3 runs 13 residues.

This clone was observed a single time. The chain combines TRBV10-3 with TRBJ1-6; a possible D gene is TRBD1 (5 bases). The CDR3 extends over 15 amino acids. Trimming took 5 bases from V and 9 from J, leaving 17 bases between them. Germline CDR1 reads ENHRY; CDR2 reads SYGVKD. In nucleotides, the CDR3 is TGTGCCATCAGTTCAGGAAACTTTGGGGGTTCACCCCTCCACTTT. Translated: CAISSGNFGGSPLHF.

This chain connects TRBV9 to TRBJ2-7, with D possibly being TRBD2 (5 bases). The CDR3 totals 14 residues. V lost 3 bases, J lost 3 bases, and 13 bases lay in between. Germline V gene data show CDR1 as SGDLS and CDR2 as YYNGEE. CDR3 sequence (DNA): TGTGCCAGCAGCGCCAGCGGAGCCAACTACGAGCAGTACTTC. Protein sequence: CASSASGANYEQYF.

J is TRBJ1-5 and V is TRBV5-1, with D possibly matching TRBD1 (5 bases). CDR1 SGHRS and CDR2 YFSETQ come from the germline V gene. The CDR3 covers 15 residues. V lost 4 bases to trimming and J lost 3 bases, with 14 bases between them. The CDR3 sequence is CASSPLGGNNQPQHF. CDR3 nucleotide sequence: TGCGCCAGCAGCCCCCTTGGGGGTAACAATCAGCCCCAGCATTTT. The whole variable domain, filled in from reference TRBV5-1 and TRBJ1-5, reads KAGVTQTPRYLIKTRGQQVTLSCSPISGHRSVSWYQQTPGQGLQFLFEYFSETQRNKGNFPGRFSGRQFSNSRSEMNVSTLELGDSALYLCASSPLGGNNQPQHFGDGTRLSIL.

V usage is TRBV11-2 and J usage is TRBJ1-1, with D unclear. This CDR3 region has 17 residues. Trimming left V 3 bases short and J 8 bases short, with 25 bases between. Germline lookup yields CDR1 SGHAT and CDR2 FQNNGV. The CDR3 reads CASSFTVAGGVFGEAFF. CDR3 coding DNA: TGTGCCAGCAGCTTCACGGTGGCAGGCGGAGTGTTCGGGGAAGCTTTCTTT.

Note on this clone: A read error may account for a junction end that differs from germline. This chain links TRBV28 with TRBJ1-1; D perhaps matches TRBD1 (6 bases). Per the germline V gene, CDR1 is MDHEN and CDR2 is SYDVKM. This CDR3 is 12 amino acids long. The CDR3 bases are TGTGCCAGCAGAGACCGACAAGGGGACACAGGATTT. This gives the protein CASRDRQGDTGF.